This T cell receptor (beta chain) was captured in a study of CD4 and CD8 cells across lung adenocarcinoma regions (dated by TCRdb to the late 2010s). Study-level background: The study compared tumor centers with tumor margins to examine intratumor heterogeneity of the T cell receptor repertoire.

The method was PCR. Sequencing took place on a HiSeq X Ten. In-frame beta chains were kept once TCRdb had trimmed the public reads at Q25 with fastp and called clones with MiXCR. Identical CDR3 protein sequences are pooled into one entry, listed with their most common genes and DNA. Recorded for this sample are more than 25,000 distinct CDR3 sequences; more than 45% of them occurred a single time. The ten largest clones add up to approximately 46% of the sample. Patients with localized lung adenocarcinoma, a subtype of non-small cell lung cancer, were used as donors. The samples were taken from the centers of localized lung adenocarcinomas. For TCR repertoire analysis, CD8+ T cells from tumor tissue were profiled separately from CD4+ T cells. About this clonotype: The antigen it binds to is not known. An end of the junction does not agree with germline; a read error may underlie this.

CDR1 SGHTA and CDR2 FQGNSA are derived from the germline V gene. Including cysteine and phenylalanine, the CDR3 has 15 amino acids. The DNA shown is the 45-base CDR3, in frame from base 1. The source of this sequence is a male donor with lung adenocarcinoma. The CD4 and CD8 labels of this study may be unreliable. The rearranged segments are TRBV7-2 and TRBJ2-1; TRBD2 could be the D gene, as 6 bases match. Sequencing was done on a sample of CD8+ T cells from the center of a lung tumor. This specimen's cell subset or site label, per the study, means: tumor center region. The CDR3 in this case is CARGSGASSGETQYF. The DNA reads TGTGCCAGGGGCTCGGGAGCTAGCTCCGGAGAGACGCAGTATTTC.